The 31 T cell receptor beta chains given below trace back to one sample, sequenced in a study of blood T cells in healthy people across ages. Primers used in a second PCR of about 6 to 12 cycles were a sample-barcoded 5' primer and a J-beta primer mix. TCRdb reprocessed the 5' RACE reads via MiXCR and lists one record per CDR3 protein. The data hold approximately 810,000 distinct CDR3 sequences, with 36% observed a single time. The specimen was blood. All receptors derive from a man younger than 35 in good health.

Details on this clonotype: Sequence at one end of the junction differs from germline and may be a read error. V and J are TRBV11-2 and TRBJ1-1, with D possibly being TRBD1 (5 bases). The CDR3 covers 15 residues. The germline V gene encodes CDR1 SGHAT and CDR2 FQNNGV. The CDR3, as DNA: TGTGCCAGCAGCTTAACAGGCGGAACGAACACTGGAGCTTTCTTT. This encodes CASSLTGGTNTGAFF.

This clonotype was found a few times. V is TRBV2 and J is TRBJ2-1; no firm D call. The germline V and J ends were trimmed by 7 bases and 5 bases, with 18 bases remaining between them. This CDR3 region has 15 residues. The germline gives CDR1 SNHLY, CDR2 FYNNEI. CDR3 protein: CASTGSVYIHNEQFF. The CDR3 DNA reads TGTGCCAGCACTGGAAGTGTTTACATTCACAATGAGCAGTTCTTC. The full variable domain, completed using reference TRBV2 and TRBJ2-1, is EPEVTQTPSHQVTQMGQEVILRCVPISNHLYFYWYRQILGQKVEFLVSFYNNEISEKSEIFDDQFSVERPDGSNFTLKIRSTKLEDSAMYFCASTGSVYIHNEQFFGPGTRLTVL.

This clonotype has only a few counts. CDR3 sequence reads: CASSHLVRQGGYGYTF. Written as DNA, the CDR3 is TGCGCCAGCAGCCATCTCGTGAGGCAGGGGGGCTATGGCTACACCTTC. The J gene is TRBJ1-2, the V gene TRBV4-1; 7 nucleotides agree with TRBD1. Losses at the gene ends were 3 bases for V and 4 bases for J; bases not matched to a gene: 11. CDR3 size: 16 residues. The germline V gene has CDR1 MGHRA and CDR2 YSYEKL.

To note about this clonotype: At one of its ends the junction is not consistent with the germline gene, which may arise from a read error. The chain links TRBV20-1 to TRBJ1-2; no clear D gene. In germline, CDR1 is DFQATT, CDR2 SNEGSKA (reference sequence). The CDR3 is made up of 13 amino acids. CDR3 in DNA: TGCAGTGCTAGAGTCCTCGAACCGTATGGCTGCACCTTC. Residues: CSARVLEPYGCTF.

The V call is TRBV6-5, the J call TRBJ2-5; 9 bases are a match to TRBD2. Per germline, CDR1 MNHEY and CDR2 SVGAGI. The CDR3 totals 16 residues. V was clipped by 1 base and J by 2 bases; unmatched bases: 5. Here the CDR3 DNA reads TGTGCCAGCAGTTACTTGATTAGCGGGGGACAAGAGACCCAGTACTTC. Translating gives CASSYLISGGQETQYF.

This clonotype was counted only a few times. The chain uses TRBV10-3 and TRBJ1-1, with D possibly TRBD1 on 6 matching bases. Trimming stripped 3 bases from V and 2 bases from J, with 22 bases between. The CDR3 totals 18 residues. Per the germline V gene, CDR1 is ENHRY and CDR2 is SYGVKD. The CDR3 DNA follows: TGTGCCATCAGTGATATATTGGGCCCCACAGGGTCCAACACTGAAGCTTTCTTT. As protein: CAISDILGPTGSNTEAFF.

The chain links TRBV3-1 to TRBJ2-3; D is unresolved. The V and J ends lost 0 bases and 6 bases respectively, with 7 bases between them. Germline-derived CDR1 and CDR2 are LGHDT and YNNKEL (reference sequence). The CDR3 consists of 13 residues. CDR3 sequence: CASSQEWLDTQYF. The CDR3 DNA reads as TGTGCCAGCAGCCAAGAATGGTTGGATACGCAGTATTTT.

The chain is built from TRBV9 and TRBJ2-1, with D perhaps assigned TRBD1 or TRBD2 (5 bases each). CDR3 length: 13 residues. Germline CDR1 SGDLS, CDR2 YYNGEE. The V and J ends lost 2 bases and 8 bases respectively, with 11 bases between them. CDR3 DNA sequence: TGTGCCAGCAGCGTCACAAGGGGAGATGAGCAGTTCTTC. Translating it yields CASSVTRGDEQFF.

This clonotype was observed a few times. The rearrangement uses TRBV19 and TRBJ1-1; D might be TRBD1 (5 bases). CDR1 is LNHDA, CDR2 SQIVND, per germline (reference sequence). The CDR3 sequence is 12 residues long. Trimming took off 1 base at V and 11 bases at J, with 11 bases between the two ends. The CDR3, as DNA: TGTGCCAGTAGTATAGGAGAAGGGACGGCTTTCTTT. This gives the protein CASSIGEGTAFF.

The V and J genes are TRBV12-3 or TRBV12-4 and TRBJ2-6; D call uncertain. V was pared by 8 bases and J by 5 bases, with 13 bases between. The CDR3 spans 14 residues. The CDR3 sequence is CASAVEPRANVLTF. CDR3 in DNA: TGTGCCAGCGCCGTGGAGCCTAGGGCCAACGTCCTGACTTTC.

This clonotype appeared many times. J is TRBJ2-5 and V is TRBV5-1, with D unclear. The ends were cut back, 0 bases at V and 0 bases at J, with 6 bases in the middle. CDR1 is SGHRS, CDR2 YFSETQ, per germline. The CDR3 extends over 14 amino acids. CDR3 coding DNA: TGCGCCAGCAGCTTGGGGTCGTACCAAGAGACCCAGTACTTC. This gives the protein CASSLGSYQETQYF.

In this sample, this clonotype turned up many times. V usage is TRBV5-1 and J usage is TRBJ2-1; D perhaps matches TRBD1 (6 bases). The germline V gene encodes CDR1 SGHRS and CDR2 YFSETQ. The CDR3 is 15 residues long. V dropped 1 base and J dropped 2 bases, with 10 bases sitting between them. As DNA, the CDR3 is TGCGCCAGCAGCTTGACCGGACAGACCTACAATGAGCAGTTCTTC. Residues: CASSLTGQTYNEQFF.

This clonotype was observed a few times. V and J are TRBV12-3 or TRBV12-4 and TRBJ2-7, with 8 bases aligning to TRBD1. The trim removed 8 bases at V and 3 bases at J, leaving 6 bases unmatched. CDR3 length: 13 residues. DNA of the CDR3: TGTGCCAGCGGGGGGACAGGAAACTACGAGCAGTACTTC. The encoded protein is CASGGTGNYEQYF.

J is TRBJ1-3 and V is TRBV12-3 or TRBV12-4; D is unresolved. Trimming left V 6 bases short and J 0 bases short, with 12 bases between. There are 15 residues in the CDR3. The CDR3 reads CASSRTPTSGNTIYF. For the CDR3, the DNA is TGTGCCAGCAGCCGAACACCGACCTCTGGAAACACCATATATTTT.

This clonotype occurred a few times. The chain links TRBV5-1 to TRBJ1-1, with D possibly matching TRBD1 (6 bases). Trimming removed 1 base at V and 6 bases at J, with 13 bases between. The CDR3 is 14 residues long. Germline CDR1 reads SGHRS; CDR2 reads YFSETQ. The CDR3 DNA is TGCGCCAGCAGCTTGTTACAGGGAGGATCTGAAGCTTTCTTT. It is translated as CASSLLQGGSEAFF.

This clonotype was counted a few times. The rearrangement uses TRBV20-1 and TRBJ1-4, with D perhaps matching TRBD1 (6 bases). V was pared by 0 bases and J by 6 bases, with 14 bases between. This CDR3 comprises 15 residues. Looked up from germline, CDR1 is DFQATT and CDR2 is SNEGSKA (reference sequence). The CDR3 bases are TGCAGTGCTAGAGATCCAGGGACACAGGATGAAAAACTGTTTTTT. It is translated as CSARDPGTQDEKLFF.

There are many counts of this clonotype. The chain is built from TRBV6-5 and TRBJ2-1; the D is unclear. With 2 bases removed from V and 0 bases from J, the gap between germline ends came to 5 bases. Germline V gives CDR1 MNHEY, CDR2 SVGAGI. The CDR3 covers 14 residues. CDR3 loop: CASSYKSSYNEQFF. The CDR3 DNA reads as TGTGCCAGCAGTTACAAGAGCTCCTACAATGAGCAGTTCTTC.

This clonotype was recorded a few times. The rearrangement links TRBV28 to TRBJ2-3, with 7 bases identical to TRBD2. The CDR3 consists of 13 residues. J gave up 4 bases and V 6 bases, and 4 bases lay outside the gene matches. Per germline, CDR1 MDHEN and CDR2 SYDVKM. CDR3 amino acids: CASRTSLPDTQYF. CDR3 bases: TGTGCCAGCAGGACTAGCCTCCCAGATACGCAGTATTTT.

V is TRBV6-9 and J is TRBJ2-5, with 12 bases aligning to TRBD2. The J call is doubtful: the DNA matches TRBJ2-7 better. This CDR3 region has 16 residues. Germline V CDR1 and CDR2: MNHGY, SVAAGI. CDR3 nucleotides: TGTGCCAGCAGTTCCTCCAGACTAGCGGGAGACGACGAGCAGTACTTC. Its translation: CASSSSRLAGDDEQYF.

This clonotype was seen more than once but under ten times. The chain's CDR3 is CASSFTGSGSQPQHF. DNA for the CDR3: TGCGCCAGCAGCTTTACAGGTAGTGGTAGTCAGCCCCAGCATTTT. The V gene is TRBV5-1, the J gene TRBJ1-5; maybe TRBD1 (5 bases). The V and J ends lost 2 bases and 6 bases respectively, with 15 bases between them. CDR1 SGHRS and CDR2 YFSETQ come from the germline V gene. The CDR3 spans 15 residues.

The chain has TRBV7-2 and TRBJ2-5, with unresolved D. Per the germline V gene, CDR1 is SGHTA and CDR2 is FQGNSA. The CDR3 contains 16 residues. Trimming took 0 bases from V and 3 from J, leaving 14 bases between them. CDR3 residues: CASSLAPVGRKETQYF. The CDR3 nucleotides read TGTGCCAGCAGCTTAGCCCCGGTAGGACGGAAAGAGACCCAGTACTTC.

This clonotype was observed many times. V gene TRBV20-1 combines with J gene TRBJ2-3; 16 bases line up with TRBD2. CDR3 length equals 19 residues. The ends lost 0 bases at V and 3 bases at J; junction bases unmatched: 9. CDR1 is DFQATT and CDR2 is SNEGSKA in the germline V gene (reference sequence). The DNA of the CDR3 is TGCAGTGCTAGAGATGGGGAGGGACTAGCGGGGGGGAAAACAGATACGCAGTATTTT. Translation: CSARDGEGLAGGKTDTQYF.

This clonotype was found a few times. CDR3 sequence reads: CASRNPTSGGEQFF. For the CDR3, the DNA is TGTGCCAGCAGGAACCCTACTAGCGGGGGTGAGCAGTTCTTC. The chain combines TRBV6-5 with TRBJ2-1; 11 bases agree with TRBD2. The germline CDR1 and CDR2 sequences are MNHEY and SVGAGI. The CDR3 consists of 14 residues. V shed 6 bases and J 9 bases; nucleotides not matched to a gene: 7.

Regarding this clonotype: Germline is not matched at one junction end, which may reflect a read error. The rearrangement uses TRBV20-1 and TRBJ2-1; TRBD2 matches at 11 bases. CDR1 DFQATT and CDR2 SNEGSKA come from the germline V gene (reference sequence). This CDR3 has 16 amino acids. In DNA form, the CDR3 reads TGCAGTGCTTCCGCTAGCGGGGGGCGCTCCCACAATGAGCAGTTCTTC. This gives the protein CSASASGGRSHNEQFF.

In its sample, this clonotype was seen a few times. The rearrangement joins TRBV7-9 to TRBJ1-5; 8 nucleotides agree with TRBD1. Unmatched junction bases numbered 8, after V lost 5 bases and J lost 5 bases. The CDR3 runs 15 residues. The germline gives CDR1 SEHNR, CDR2 FQNEAQ (reference sequence). The CDR3 DNA reads TGTGCCAGCAGCCCGGACAGGGACCTTTATCAGCCCCAGCATTTT. Protein: CASSPDRDLYQPQHF.

This clonotype appeared many times. The V call is TRBV20-1, the J call TRBJ1-2; 9 bases agree with TRBD1. V lost 7 bases and J lost 0; bases outside the gene matches: 9. This CDR3 spans 15 amino acids. In germline, CDR1 is DFQATT, CDR2 SNEGSKA (reference sequence). The CDR3 sequence: CSVEAGTGPNYGYTF. CDR3 bases: TGCAGTGTCGAAGCCGGGACAGGGCCTAACTATGGCTACACCTTC.

This clonotype has more than one count but fewer than ten. V usage is TRBV2 and J usage is TRBJ2-7; D is uncertain. Germline CDR1 and CDR2: SNHLY and FYNNEI. The CDR3 has 13 residues. V was trimmed by 5 bases and J by 5 bases, leaving 13 bases between them. The CDR3 DNA follows: TGTGCCAGCAGTACCATGCCTAGGGACGAGCAGTACTTC. It is translated as CASSTMPRDEQYF.

V gene TRBV28 combines with J gene TRBJ2-6; D unclear. V gave up 2 bases and J gave up 2 bases, with 7 bases separating them. The CDR3 has 15 residues. From germline, CDR1 is MDHEN and CDR2 SYDVKM. The CDR3 coding sequence is TGTGCCAGCAGTTTAACTCCTACTGGGGCCAACGTCCTGACTTTC. This gives the protein CASSLTPTGANVLTF. The variable domain in full, completed from reference TRBV28 and TRBJ2-6, reads DVKVTQSSRYLVKRTGEKVFLECVQDMDHENMFWYRQDPGLGLRLIYFSYDVKMKEKGDIPEGYSVSREKKERFSLILESASTNQTSMYLCASSLTPTGANVLTFGAGSRLTVL.

This clonotype occurred a few times. The chain links TRBV2 to TRBJ1-5; 9 positions match TRBD1. There are 15 residues in the CDR3. Unmatched junction bases numbered 8, after V lost 5 bases and J lost 6 bases. Per the germline V gene, CDR1 is SNHLY and CDR2 is FYNNEI. CDR3 region: CASSQGQGRAQPQHF. The CDR3 nucleotides are TGTGCCAGCAGTCAAGGACAGGGGAGGGCTCAGCCCCAGCATTTT.

This clonotype was detected a few times. The chain is built from TRBV14 and TRBJ1-2, with D tentatively TRBD1 (5 bases). The CDR3 sequence is 15 residues long. V was clipped by 4 bases and J by 8 bases, with 20 bases between them. The germline gives CDR1 SGHDN, CDR2 FVKESK. The CDR3 sequence is CASSRGGGPFIGYTF. CDR3 DNA: TGTGCCAGCAGCCGGGGGGGAGGGCCCTTCATCGGCTACACCTTC.

The V gene is TRBV2, the J gene TRBJ2-1, with 11 bases lining up with TRBD2. The CDR3 consists of 17 residues. CDR1 SNHLY and CDR2 FYNNEI come from the germline V gene. The V segment lost 2 bases and the J segment 1 base; nucleotides outside the gene matches: 4. For the CDR3, the DNA is TGTGCCAGCAGTGAAAGGACTAGCGGGTATTCCTACAATGAGCAGTTCTTC. It encodes CASSERTSGYSYNEQFF.